The 16 T cell receptor beta chains given below trace back to one sample, sequenced in a study of identical twins. A single record per CDR3 protein comes from TCRdb applying MiXCR to the 5' RACE reads. The profile shows roughly 720,000 distinct CDR3 sequences, roughly 18% of them singletons. The sample also formed part of further work on T cells expressing NK-cell markers.

The sequenced material came from PBMCs. The source of these receptors is a woman aged 18 to 35 in good health.

V and J are TRBV28 and TRBJ2-5; D possibly uses TRBD1 or TRBD2 (5 bases each). The CDR3 is made up of 15 amino acids. The V end lost 2 bases, the J end lost 7 bases, and 17 bases lay between the germline ends. Germline CDR1 MDHEN, CDR2 SYDVKM. CDR3 protein: CASSLGGGARATQYF. CDR3 nucleotide sequence: TGTGCCAGCAGTTTAGGGGGTGGGGCACGAGCGACCCAGTACTTC.

The table lists this clonotype with a few counts. The chain carries TRBV21-1 and TRBJ2-2; the table's TRBD2 call for D was not verified on the DNA. TRBV21-1 is a listed pseudogene. The CDR3 is 17 residues long. DNA of the CDR3: TGTGCACCAACATTCCCCCGCGGGAGGGAATACACCGGGGAGCTGTTTTTT. This translates into CAPTFPRGREYTGELFF.

The V gene is TRBV20-1, the J gene TRBJ2-5; D might be TRBD1 (5 bases). The CDR3 is made up of 12 amino acids. The V end was cut by 1 base, the J end by 4 bases, with 7 bases between. Germline assignment: CDR1 DFQATT and CDR2 SNEGSKA (reference sequence). The CDR3 loop is CSARGQTETQYF. DNA of the CDR3: TGCAGTGCTAGAGGACAGACAGAGACCCAGTACTTC.

The gene calls are TRBV5-5 and TRBJ2-5; 10 positions match TRBD2. This CDR3 comprises 17 residues. V gave up 0 bases and J gave up 4 bases; unmatched junction bases: 9. Germline V gene sequence: CDR1 SGHKS, CDR2 YYEKEE (reference sequence). Written as DNA, the CDR3 is TGTGCCAGCAGCTTGGGGGCAGCGGGGGGGCAAGGAGAGACCCAGTACTTC. Translation gives CASSLGAAGGQGETQYF.

V is TRBV19 and J is TRBJ2-3, with D possibly being TRBD2 (5 bases). The germline V and J ends were trimmed by 4 bases and 2 bases, with 7 bases remaining between them. In germline, CDR1 is LNHDA, CDR2 SQIVND (reference sequence). This CDR3 has 13 amino acids. The CDR3 loop reads CASSKRTTDTQYF. In DNA form, the CDR3 reads TGTGCCAGTAGTAAGCGGACCACAGATACGCAGTATTTT.

The chain carries TRBV29-1 and TRBJ1-2; D not certain. The V end was cut by 5 bases, the J end by 0 bases, with 16 bases between. The CDR3 spans 15 residues. Germline V lookup: CDR1 SQVTM, CDR2 ANQGSEA. The CDR3 here is CSVYPHGQANYGYTF. Written as DNA, the CDR3 is TGCAGCGTTTACCCCCACGGGCAAGCTAACTATGGCTACACCTTC.

J is TRBJ2-3 and V is TRBV29-1; D remains unclear. Germline assignment: CDR1 SQVTM and CDR2 ANQGSEA. This CDR3 spans 12 amino acids. The V gene lost 7 bases and the J gene lost 2 bases, with 10 bases spanning the gap. CDR3 protein: CSAPELTDTQYF. In DNA form, the CDR3 reads TGCAGCGCCCCTGAGCTCACAGATACGCAGTATTTT.

This clonotype turned up a few times. The J gene is TRBJ2-7, the V gene TRBV7-2; D perhaps matches TRBD1 (5 bases). Trimming removed 8 bases at V and 0 bases at J, with 14 bases between. This CDR3 has 14 amino acids. Germline CDR1 SGHTA, CDR2 FQGNSA. The CDR3 sequence: CASVPSRVSYEQYF. Here the CDR3 DNA reads TGTGCCAGCGTCCCCTCCAGGGTCTCCTACGAGCAGTACTTC.

The chain has TRBV10-3 and TRBJ1-1, with no clear D. The V end lost 0 bases, the J end lost 5 bases, and 10 bases lay between the germline ends. The CDR3 consists of 14 residues. Looked up from germline, CDR1 is ENHRY and CDR2 is SYGVKD. The CDR3 here is CAISESSKSTEAFF. The CDR3, as DNA: TGTGCCATCAGTGAGTCATCGAAGAGTACTGAAGCTTTCTTT.

This chain connects TRBV11-2 to TRBJ2-7, with TRBD1 as a possible D gene (7 bases). Germline V lookup: CDR1 SGHAT, CDR2 FQNNGV. The CDR3 runs to 21 residues. V was shortened by 6 bases and J by 1 base, with 34 bases between the two germline ends. The CDR3 sequence: CASSLPRAGTAKGGSSYEQYF. In DNA, the CDR3 is TGTGCCAGCAGTCTACCCCGCGCCGGGACAGCTAAAGGGGGGTCATCCTACGAGCAGTACTTC.

Only a few counts were recorded for this clonotype. The CDR3 region is CASRPLAGGNTGELFF. The CDR3, as DNA: TGTGCCAGCAGGCCTCTAGCGGGGGGGAACACCGGGGAGCTGTTTTTT. The chain links TRBV6-1 to TRBJ2-2; TRBD2 matches at 11 bases. V shed 6 bases, J shed 1 base, and the junction held 4 bases outside the gene matches. This CDR3 is built from 16 residues. CDR1 MNHNS and CDR2 SASEGT come from the germline V gene.

V and J are TRBV9 and TRBJ2-1; TRBD2 matches 7 bases. The length of the CDR3 is 17 residues. CDR1 and CDR2 (germline): SGDLS, YYNGEE. V lost 4 bases to trimming and J lost 6 bases; unmatched junction nucleotides: 16. The CDR3 reads CASSPTGAGVFINEQFF. The CDR3 DNA is TGTGCCAGCAGCCCAACCGGGGCGGGGGTGTTCATCAATGAGCAGTTCTTC.

This clonotype was detected many times. The rearrangement links TRBV12-3 or TRBV12-4 to TRBJ2-2; 8 bases match TRBD1. CDR3 size: 15 residues. V lost 3 bases to trimming and J lost 3 bases; unmatched junction nucleotides: 3. CDR3 DNA: TGTGCCAGCAGTTTTGGGACAGGCTACACCGGGGAGCTGTTTTTT. This encodes CASSFGTGYTGELFF.

The rearrangement links TRBV7-2 to TRBJ1-1; D gene uncertain. Between the trimmed V and J ends, which lost 1 base and 11 bases, there was a span of 17 bases. CDR3 length equals 14 residues. Germline CDR1 reads SGHTA; CDR2 reads FQGNSA. The DNA for the CDR3 is TGTGCCAGCAGCTTAGAGCGACTCTCCCCGGGGGCTTTCTTT. This gives the protein CASSLERLSPGAFF.

V is TRBV11-1 and J is TRBJ2-7; a weak D match, TRBD1 (6 bases). Per the germline V gene, CDR1 is SGHAT and CDR2 is FQDESV (reference sequence). The CDR3 is 17 residues long. Trimming stripped 1 base from V and 7 bases from J, with 23 bases between. CDR3 DNA: TGTGCCAGCAGCTTAGGACGGACTTGGCAGGGGCGATTGGAGCAGTACTTC. Protein: CASSLGRTWQGRLEQYF.

Only a few counts were recorded for this clonotype. The chain joins TRBV4-1 to TRBJ2-7; 9 nucleotides match TRBD2. Germline CDR1 is MGHRA and CDR2 is YSYEKL. V dropped 2 bases and J dropped 4; count of bases not matched to a gene: 9. This CDR3 has 16 residues. In nucleotides, the CDR3 is TGCGCCAGCAGCCAAAAAGTCGGGACTAGCAGGTACGAGCAGTACTTC. Its translation: CASSQKVGTSRYEQYF.